This T cell receptor beta chain was identified during a study of blood T cell repertoires in COVID-19. Overall study context: Samples came from the United States, Italy and Spain, spanning acute and convalescent COVID-19. Sample material is recorded as cDNA or gDNA derived from T cells, B-cell-depleted T cells, or PBMCs.

Seattle researchers signed up patients amid active infection and tracked them longitudinally. After removal of 4 bases from V and 1 base from J, the junction contained 2 bases not matched to a gene. The CDR3 contains 14 residues. Germline assignment: CDR1 LGHNA and CDR2 YNFKEQ. Study processing details: Cell counts per sample came from amplifying reference gene primers. Data came from immunoSEQ multiplex PCR; TCRdb stores just in-frame clones and leaves some out. V and J calls and clone size follow that table, whereas D and trimming were derived from the DNA. The data contain over 250,000 clones, about 91% of them singletons.

What was sequenced was peripheral blood. This sequence originates from a person under 30 with COVID-19, enrolled during active disease. V gene TRBV4-2 combines with J gene TRBJ2-3; TRBD2 aligns across 7 bases. CDR3 sequence (DNA): TGTGCCAGCAGCCGGGAGGGGCGCACAGATACGCAGTATTTT. As protein: CASSREGRTDTQYF.